This T cell receptor (beta chain) was recorded in a study of T cells in Graves' hyperthyroidism and ophthalmopathy. Amplification of TCR beta CDR3 regions used RNA as the template. Carried out on the TCR CDR3, a first-round RT-PCR used the HTBI primer set. One entry per CDR3 protein results from TCRdb running MiXCR on the multiplex PCR reads. The table has more than 300,000 distinct CDR3 sequences, about 18% seen once. Any symptoms of ophthalmopathy came after the first hyperthyroidism diagnosis, from which the blood sample dates. From roughly 9.2 ml of fresh peripheral blood, PBMCs were isolated. The CDR3 runs 15 residues. The V gene's germline CDR1 is MNHNS and CDR2 SASEGT. The V and J ends lost 1 base and 7 bases respectively, with 16 bases between them.

The specimen sequenced was blood. The chain joins TRBV6-1 to TRBJ1-2; unclear D gene. This receptor was obtained from a woman in her 30s with Graves' hyperthyroidism that later progressed to Graves' ophthalmopathy. The CDR3 nucleotides are TGTGCCAGCAGTGAAGTACTCCACTCGGCTAGTGGCTACACCTTC. Translation gives CASSEVLHSASGYTF.